This T cell receptor beta chain originates from a study of cytomegalovirus exposure and HLA in healthy donors. Study observations and caveats: V- and J-gene trimming in TCR beta was tied to a missense DCLRE1C variant by an analysis performed later. Cytomegalovirus-associated TCR beta chains were listed, numbering 150 to 200. Reportedly, HLA-A and HLA-B alleles of most subjects were accurately predicted from TCR beta. Segments of the TCR beta V type were, in most cases, productive about 87% or about 30% of the time in an earlier analysis.

As for this clone: The antigen remains undetermined.

Germline CDR1 reads MNHNS; CDR2 reads SASEGT. V lost 4 bases and J 8 bases, leaving 19 bases between the germline ends. This CDR3 has 15 residues. PCR primers comprised 60 Vbeta and 13 Jbeta primers. Some clones are missing from TCRdb's copy, which holds only in-frame ones; the method was immunoSEQ multiplex PCR. The table shows about 150,000 clones, with about 85% occurring only once. Sample: PBMCs. This sequence originates from a boy aged 2 to 10 in good health and CMV-seronegative. The genes are TRBV6-1 and TRBJ2-3, with D maybe TRBD2 (6 bases). The CDR3, as DNA: TGTGCCAGCAGTGGGCTCGAGGGAGGTTGGTCTACGCAGTATTTT. Protein: CASSGLEGGWSTQYF.